Shown below are 29 T cell receptor beta chains from a single sample sequenced in a study of CD8 T cells in ankylosing spondylitis. Whole-study findings and limits: Blood from ankylosing spondylitis patients appeared to carry a characteristic eight-variant TCR beta motif.

The antigens of these receptors remain unknown. TCRdb analysed the 5' RACE reads with MiXCR anew, one entry per CDR3 protein. The sample shows roughly 300,000 distinct CDR3 sequences, less than 10% of them seen only once. Sequenced sample: blood, either unsorted or a sorted T cell fraction (not recorded which). The source of these receptors is a male donor with ankylosing spondylitis.

The rearrangement joins TRBV7-2 to TRBJ1-2; D is unclear. CDR1 is SGHTA and CDR2 is FQGNSA in the germline V gene. V was pared by 3 bases and J by 4 bases, with 15 bases between. This CDR3 comprises 15 residues. The CDR3 sequence: CASSLSPGWGYGYTF. CDR3 DNA sequence: TGTGCCAGCAGCTTGTCGCCAGGATGGGGCTATGGCTACACCTTC.

The V gene is TRBV5-1, the J gene TRBJ2-1, with D hard to call. The germline gives CDR1 SGHRS, CDR2 YFSETQ. This CDR3 comprises 14 residues. Trimming shortened V by 3 bases and J by 3 bases, and 10 bases separated the two germline ends. This CDR3 reads CASSSGNLYNEQFF. Written as DNA, the CDR3 is TGCGCCAGCAGCTCGGGTAATCTCTACAATGAGCAGTTCTTC.

Only a few counts were recorded for this clonotype. The rearrangement links TRBV5-1 to TRBJ2-2, with a tentative D call TRBD1 (6 bases). V was shortened by 5 bases and J by 3 bases, with 17 bases between the two germline ends. The germline CDR1 and CDR2 sequences are SGHRS and YFSETQ. This CDR3 spans 16 amino acids. The CDR3 nucleotides read TGCGCCAGCAGAAAACAGGGTTCATACGACACCGGGGAGCTGTTTTTT. It encodes CASRKQGSYDTGELFF.

This clonotype has at least ten counts. This sequence joins TRBV10-3 and TRBJ1-5; D is possibly TRBD1 (6 bases). Germline V CDR1 and CDR2: ENHRY, SYGVKD. The V end was cut by 1 base, the J end by 7 bases, with 14 bases between. The CDR3 loop spans 15 amino acids. CDR3 nucleotides: TGTGCCATCAGTGAGTTACAGGGTTTAAGGCAGCCCCAGCATTTT. This sequence encodes CAISELQGLRQPQHF.

Only one count was recorded for this clonotype. V gene TRBV6-1 combines with J gene TRBJ2-2; D is ambiguous. V lost 5 bases and J 7 bases, leaving 14 bases between the germline ends. Germline CDR1 MNHNS, CDR2 SASEGT. This CDR3 comprises 14 residues. Here the CDR3 DNA reads TGTGCCAGCAGTAGGACCACGAACGGCGGGGAGCTGTTTTTT. This sequence encodes CASSRTTNGGELFF.

The chain carries TRBV12-3 or TRBV12-4 and TRBJ2-1; D not certain. CDR3 length: 13 residues. V shed 6 bases and J shed 9 bases, with 15 bases lying between them. For the CDR3, the DNA is TGTGCCAGCAGGTCCGTGGGGATGGTTGAGCAGTTCTTC. Its translation: CASRSVGMVEQFF.

This clonotype was detected only a few times. The gene calls are TRBV4-3 and TRBJ2-2; 8 bases fit TRBD2. The CDR3 runs 19 residues. CDR1 is LGHNA and CDR2 is YSLEER in the germline V gene. The ends lost 0 bases at V and 3 bases at J; junction bases unmatched: 12. The CDR3 sequence: CASSQDGASGRVYTGELFF. CDR3 nucleotide sequence: TGCGCCAGCAGCCAAGACGGGGCCAGCGGGAGAGTCTACACCGGGGAGCTGTTTTTT.

This clonotype was observed a handful of times. The V and J genes are TRBV25-1 and TRBJ2-7; D might be TRBD2 (6 bases). The germline V and J ends were trimmed by 8 bases and 4 bases, with 12 bases remaining between them. This CDR3 comprises 12 residues. The germline CDR1 and CDR2 sequences are MGHDK and SYGVNS. CDR3 in amino acids: CASRGARYEQYF. As DNA, the CDR3 is TGTGCCAGCCGCGGGGCGCGGTACGAGCAGTACTTC.

This clonotype has at least ten counts. The gene calls are TRBV6-5 and TRBJ1-2; no firm D call. Trimming pared 2 bases from V and 5 bases from J, leaving 18 bases between. The CDR3 extends over 16 amino acids. Germline lookup yields CDR1 MNHEY and CDR2 SVGAGI. The CDR3 nucleotides are TGTGCCAGCAGTTACCGCTTCTCGGGCGGACGATATGGCTACACCTTC. It codes for CASSYRFSGGRYGYTF.

This chain links TRBV14 with TRBJ2-7; D not certain. The CDR3 loop spans 14 amino acids. Trimming shortened V by 3 bases and J by 7 bases, and 16 bases separated the two germline ends. Per the germline V gene, CDR1 is SGHDN and CDR2 is FVKESK. The CDR3 here is CASSHLGPEWEQYF. Here the CDR3 DNA reads TGTGCCAGCAGCCACCTGGGTCCGGAATGGGAGCAGTACTTC.

The chain is built from TRBV3-1 and TRBJ2-1; 11 nucleotides align to TRBD2. Germline V CDR1 and CDR2: LGHDT, YNNKEL (reference sequence). The CDR3 length is 15 residues. Germline trimming cut 4 bases from V and 8 bases from J; bases unmatched to any gene: 7. The CDR3 loop is CASSRLAGGGDEQFF. CDR3 nucleotide sequence: TGTGCCAGCAGCCGGCTAGCGGGAGGTGGGGATGAGCAGTTCTTC.

Ten or more counts support this clonotype. The rearrangement joins TRBV29-1 to TRBJ2-3, with unresolved D. Trimming removed 0 bases from V and 7 bases from J, with 5 bases in between. The CDR3 loop spans 11 amino acids. The V gene's germline CDR1 is SQVTM and CDR2 ANQGSEA. This CDR3 is CSVEDRNTQYF. CDR3 nucleotide sequence: TGCAGCGTTGAAGATCGAAATACGCAGTATTTT.

V usage is TRBV7-2 and J usage is TRBJ2-5; 10 bases align to TRBD1. Germline assignment: CDR1 SGHTA and CDR2 FQGNSA. J was trimmed by 0 bases and V by 5 bases; bases with no gene match: 9. There are 17 residues in the CDR3. CDR3 bases: TGTGCCAGCAGCCATTCATCGGGACAGGGGTACCAAGAGACCCAGTACTTC. Translated, it gives CASSHSSGQGYQETQYF. The full variable domain, completed using reference TRBV7-2 and TRBJ2-5, is GAGVSQSPSNKVTEKGKDVELRCDPISGHTALYWYRQSLGQGLEFLIYFQGNSAPDKSGLPSDRFSAERTGGSVSTLTIQRTQQEDSAVYLCASSHSSGQGYQETQYFGPGTRLLVL.

The genes are TRBV19 and TRBJ2-7, with D perhaps TRBD2 (6 bases). V was shortened by 5 bases and J by 3 bases, with 26 bases between the two germline ends. This CDR3 has 18 residues. Per the germline V gene, CDR1 is LNHDA and CDR2 is SQIVND (reference sequence). CDR3 nucleotide sequence: TGTGCCAGTAGTCCCCTCCTCGGGGCCGGAGGGAAGAGCTACGAGCAGTACTTC. Translating gives CASSPLLGAGGKSYEQYF. Based on the CDR3 plus reference TRBV19 and TRBJ2-7, the full variable domain is DGGITQSPKYLFRKEGQNVTLSCEQNLNHDAMYWYRQDPGQGLRLIYYSQIVNDFQKGDIAEGYSVSREKKESFPLTVTSAQKNPTAFYLCASSPLLGAGGKSYEQYFGPGTRLTVT.

The chain combines TRBV9 with TRBJ2-1; no clear D. Germline CDR1 reads SGDLS; CDR2 reads YYNGEE. The CDR3 extends over 14 amino acids. Between the trimmed V and J ends, which lost 7 bases and 0 bases, there was a span of 11 bases. Here the CDR3 reads CASQTGSSYNEQFF. CDR3 in DNA: TGTGCCAGCCAAACCGGTAGCTCCTACAATGAGCAGTTCTTC.

This clonotype was counted many times. The chain combines TRBV5-1 with TRBJ2-5, with unresolved D. CDR3 length equals 16 residues. CDR1 and CDR2 from the germline V gene are SGHRS and YFSETQ. Trimming shortened V by 1 base and J by 0 bases, and 13 bases separated the two germline ends. Written as DNA, the CDR3 is TGCGCCAGCAGCTTGCCTTTTGACTCGTACCAAGAGACCCAGTACTTC. This codes for CASSLPFDSYQETQYF.

In this sample, this clonotype turned up a few times. This chain links TRBV5-1 with TRBJ2-5, with D tentatively TRBD1 (6 bases). Between the trimmed V and J ends, which lost 4 bases and 1 base, there was a span of 14 bases. There are 15 residues in the CDR3. CDR1 and CDR2 from the germline V gene are SGHRS and YFSETQ. In DNA, the CDR3 is TGCGCCAGCAGCCCTACCGGGACAACCCAAGAGACCCAGTACTTC. The encoded protein is CASSPTGTTQETQYF.

This clonotype showed up many times. The rearrangement links TRBV12-3 or TRBV12-4 to TRBJ2-2; TRBD1 or TRBD2 may be the D gene (6 bases each). The CDR3 runs to 14 residues. V gave up 3 bases and J gave up 5 bases, with 10 bases separating them. CDR3 coding DNA: TGTGCCAGCAGTTTTAGGGGGAGGACCGGGGAGCTGTTTTTT. Protein product: CASSFRGRTGELFF.

The chain carries TRBV25-1 and TRBJ2-5, with D possibly TRBD2 on 7 matching bases. The CDR3 loop spans 16 amino acids. V lost 2 bases and J lost 5, with 18 bases in between. CDR1 and CDR2 from the germline V gene are MGHDK and SYGVNS. CDR3 DNA: TGTGCCAGCAGTGAAGATCAGAGGGGGGGTTGGGAGACCCAGTACTTC. As protein: CASSEDQRGGWETQYF. The complete variable domain, with remaining parts taken from reference TRBV25-1 and TRBJ2-5, reads EADIYQTPRYLVIGTGKKITLECSQTMGHDKMYWYQQDPGMELHLIHYSYGVNSTEKGDLSSESTVSRIRTEHFPLTLESARPSHTSQYLCASSEDQRGGWETQYFGPGTRLLVL.

This clonotype appeared a few times. CDR3 in DNA: TGTGCCAGCAGTTTACTCGTAGAACAGCCCCAGCATTTT. It is translated as CASSLLVEQPQHF. The J gene is TRBJ1-5, the V gene TRBV12-3 or TRBV12-4; D unclear. Trimming cost V 2 bases and J 7 bases, with 9 bases left between them. This CDR3 is 13 amino acids long.

At least ten counts were recorded for this clonotype. The CDR3 here is CASKPPGVGRVDNEQFF. The CDR3 nucleotides read TGTGCCAGCAAACCGCCGGGCGTGGGGAGGGTAGACAATGAGCAGTTCTTC. The chain carries TRBV2 and TRBJ2-1; 7 bases are shared with TRBD2. The CDR3 spans 17 residues. V lost 7 bases and J lost 5; bases outside the gene matches: 17. Per the germline V gene, CDR1 is SNHLY and CDR2 is FYNNEI.

The CDR3 here is CASSLFPTGTYEQYF. In DNA form, the CDR3 reads TGTGCCAGCAGTTTATTTCCGACAGGAACCTACGAGCAGTACTTC. The chain combines TRBV28 with TRBJ2-7, with D possibly TRBD1 on 6 matching bases. There are 15 residues in the CDR3. CDR1 MDHEN and CDR2 SYDVKM come from the germline V gene. Trimming cost V 1 base and J 2 bases, with 12 bases left between them.

The chain employs TRBV9 and TRBJ2-3; the D is unclear. The CDR3 is 15 amino acids. The germline V and J ends were trimmed by 0 bases and 2 bases, with 10 bases remaining between them. Germline CDR1 reads SGDLS; CDR2 reads YYNGEE. CDR3 sequence (DNA): TGTGCCAGCAGCGTAGTAGGACGGGTCACAGATACGCAGTATTTT. Translation: CASSVVGRVTDTQYF.

This clonotype occurred a few times. V is TRBV27 and J is TRBJ1-2; TRBD1 agrees at 7 bases. The CDR3 runs 16 residues. V trimming: 3 bases; J trimming: 5 bases; junction bases outside the gene matches: 12. The germline V gene encodes CDR1 MNHEY and CDR2 SMNVEV (reference sequence). The CDR3 here is CASSFVAGGLIYGYTF. In DNA form, the CDR3 reads TGTGCCAGCAGTTTCGTTGCAGGGGGTTTGATTTATGGCTACACCTTC.

The chain combines TRBV5-1 with TRBJ2-7, with D unresolved. Between the trimmed V and J ends, which lost 3 bases and 6 bases, there was a span of 13 bases. Germline V gene sequence: CDR1 SGHRS, CDR2 YFSETQ. This CDR3 region has 13 residues. CDR3 DNA sequence: TGCGCCAGCAGCTCGGGCCCTAACCTCGAGCAGTACTTC. Translated: CASSSGPNLEQYF.

The table lists this clonotype with a few counts. The chain employs TRBV27 and TRBJ2-2; the match to TRBD2 covers 9 bases. The V and J ends lost 10 bases and 2 bases, in that order; junction bases with no gene match: 5. Germline loops: CDR1 MNHEY, CDR2 SMNVEV (reference sequence). The CDR3 length is 14 residues. The chain's CDR3 is CATPSGTNTGELFF. CDR3 nucleotide sequence: TGTGCCACCCCTAGCGGGACAAACACCGGGGAGCTGTTTTTT.

This clonotype was seen repeatedly, ten times or more. This chain uses TRBV7-2 with TRBJ2-1, with 8 bases that match TRBD2. This CDR3 is 16 amino acids long. The germline V gene has CDR1 SGHTA and CDR2 FQGNSA. Losses at the gene ends were 5 bases for V and 6 bases for J; bases not matched to a gene: 12. CDR3 sequence: CASSPPLGLAINEQFF. The CDR3 DNA follows: TGTGCCAGCAGCCCCCCCCTCGGACTAGCCATCAATGAGCAGTTCTTC.

This clonotype was recorded a few times. V usage is TRBV5-1 and J usage is TRBJ1-1, with a weak D call TRBD1 (5 bases). CDR3 length equals 13 residues. V was trimmed by 8 bases and J by 2 bases, leaving 13 bases between them. Germline V CDR1 and CDR2: SGHRS, YFSETQ. The CDR3 DNA reads TGCGCCAGTATGCCTGGGGGAAACACTGAAGCTTTCTTT. As protein: CASMPGGNTEAFF.

Only a few counts were recorded for this clonotype. This chain links TRBV6-5 with TRBJ1-2, with D uncertain. The CDR3 has 13 residues. Trimming cost V 2 bases and J 5 bases, with 9 bases left between them. In germline, CDR1 is MNHEY, CDR2 SVGAGI. The CDR3 spells CASSYGGIYGYTF. Written as DNA, the CDR3 is TGTGCCAGCAGTTACGGAGGAATTTATGGCTACACCTTC.